Listed below are T cell receptor beta chains from one sample, sequenced in a study of a mutant IDH1 vaccine in newly diagnosed glioma. This table comes from immunoSEQ multiplex PCR, and its TCRdb copy is limited to in-frame clones, with some not included. The table records tens of thousands of clones, about 74% of them present only once. The source was PBMCs, collected from a glioma patient treated with radiotherapy, temozolomide or both. These receptors came from a woman between 35 and 50 years old with glioma. Each CDR3 is given with its conserved first and last residue. The order of the fields is CDR3 length, J gene, clone size, V gene, D gene, CDR3 DNA, CDR3 protein. The D gene is left open where the match is weak. For some rows the clone size is stated as once, few or many, or as a class when expanded; others skip it.

>15|TRBJ2-6|NA|TRBV27|NA
TGTGCCAGCAGGGGGTCGGAAGCTGGGGCCAACGTCCTGACTTTC
CASRGSEAGANVLTF
>15|TRBJ1-5|NA|TRBV6-1|TRBD1
TGTGCCAGCAGCGCTGGGACAGGGGGAGGGCAGCCCCAGCATTTT
CASSAGTGGGQPQHF
>14|TRBJ2-5|NA|TRBV6-1|TRBD2
TGTGCCAGCAGGCGTGCGGGGGGGATGGAGACCCAGTACTTC
CASRRAGGMETQYF
>14|TRBJ2-2|NA|TRBV2|TRBD1
TGTGCCAGCAGACAGACAGGGGTGGGCGGGGAGCTGTTTTTT
CASRQTGVGGELFF
>14|TRBJ1-1|NA|TRBV5-1|NA
TGCGCCAGCAGTTTACAGGAAAGGGCCACTGAAGCTTTCTTT
CASSLQERATEAFF
>15|TRBJ1-4|NA|TRBV15|TRBD1
TGTGCCACCAGCAGAGAGGACAGGGCGGATGAAAAACTGTTTTTT
CATSREDRADEKLFF
>18|TRBJ2-5|NA|TRBV7-7|NA
TGTGCTAGCAGCTTAGTAACCGTCCAGCCGGGACGTGCAGAGACCCAGTACTTC
CASSLVTVQPGRAETQYF
>13|TRBJ1-2|NA|TRBV6-4|NA
TGTGCCAGCAGTGACGGGCAAAACTATGGCTACACCTTC
CASSDGQNYGYTF
>14|TRBJ2-5|NA|TRBV9|NA
TGTGCCAGCAGCCCCACCGGGCGCCGGGAGACCCAGTACTTC
CASSPTGRRETQYF
>14|TRBJ1-1|NA|TRBV5-1|TRBD1
TGCGCCAGCAGCTGGACAGGGGGGAGGACTGAAGCTTTCTTT
CASSWTGGRTEAFF
>15|TRBJ1-6|few|TRBV10-3|TRBD1
TGTGCCATCAACCCGACAGGGGGCGAAGGATCACCCCTCCACTTT
CAINPTGGEGSPLHF